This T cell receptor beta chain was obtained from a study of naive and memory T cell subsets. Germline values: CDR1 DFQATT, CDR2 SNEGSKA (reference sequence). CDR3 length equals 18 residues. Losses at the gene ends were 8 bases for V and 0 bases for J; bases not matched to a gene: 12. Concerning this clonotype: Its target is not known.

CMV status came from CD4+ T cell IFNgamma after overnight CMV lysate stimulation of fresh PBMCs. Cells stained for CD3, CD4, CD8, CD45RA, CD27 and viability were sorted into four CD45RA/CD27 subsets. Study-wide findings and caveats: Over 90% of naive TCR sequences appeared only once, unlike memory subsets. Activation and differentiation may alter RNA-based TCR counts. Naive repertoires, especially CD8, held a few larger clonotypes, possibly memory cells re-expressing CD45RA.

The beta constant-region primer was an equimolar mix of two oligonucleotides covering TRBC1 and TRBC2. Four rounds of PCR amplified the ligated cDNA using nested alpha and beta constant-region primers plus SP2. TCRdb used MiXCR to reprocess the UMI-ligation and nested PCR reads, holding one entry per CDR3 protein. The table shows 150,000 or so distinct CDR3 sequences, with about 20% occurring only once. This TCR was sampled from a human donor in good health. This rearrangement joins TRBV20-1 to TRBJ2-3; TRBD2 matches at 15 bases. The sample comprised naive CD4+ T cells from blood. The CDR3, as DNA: TGCAGTACCTCCCTCGGGGGACTAGCGGGAGGAAGCACAGATACGCAGTATTTT. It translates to CSTSLGGLAGGSTDTQYF.